This TCR beta chain was documented in a study of blood T cells in healthy people across ages. Trimming removed 2 bases from V and 1 base from J, with 14 bases in between. Germline V gene sequence: CDR1 MDHEN, CDR2 SYDVKM. The CDR3 runs 16 residues. Donors each provided approximately 9.6 milliliters of peripheral blood. A second roughly 6 to 11 cycle PCR used barcoded and J-beta primers. TCRdb fed the 5' RACE reads into MiXCR, producing one record per CDR3 protein. The table lists about 1.8 million distinct CDR3 sequences, about 49% of them singletons. The source material was blood. V and J are TRBV28 and TRBJ2-5, with unresolved D. This clonotype was sampled from a woman aged 40 to 50 in good health. The CDR3 nucleotides read TGTGCCAGCAGTTTAAGACGGCCAGCCCTCCAAGAGACCCAGTACTTC. Protein product: CASSLRRPALQETQYF. Together with reference TRBV28 and TRBJ2-5, the CDR3 gives the full variable domain: DVKVTQSSRYLVKRTGEKVFLECVQDMDHENMFWYRQDPGLGLRLIYFSYDVKMKEKGDIPEGYSVSREKKERFSLILESASTNQTSMYLCASSLRRPALQETQYFGPGTRLLVL.